This T cell receptor (beta chain) was recovered during a study of response to subunit inactivated influenza vaccine. TCRdb re-derived calls from the RT-PCR reads in MiXCR, one entry per CDR3 protein. The sample yields 500,000 to 600,000 distinct CDR3 sequences, over 10% seen once. The germline gives CDR1 MNHNS, CDR2 SASEGT. V dropped 7 bases and J dropped 6; count of bases not matched to a gene: 17. The CDR3 is made up of 18 amino acids. This clonotype was picked up a small number of times. The chain uses TRBV6-1 and TRBJ2-2; 10 positions agree with TRBD2. This receptor was obtained from a man between 50 and 59 years old who received an inactivated influenza vaccine. The material sequenced was PBMCs from blood, taken roughly 48 days after vaccination. The CDR3 sequence is CASTLTAASGGLSGELFF. The CDR3 DNA reads as TGTGCCAGCACCCTGACCGCAGCTAGCGGGGGATTGTCCGGGGAGCTGTTTTTT.